This T cell receptor beta chain stems from a study of shared clonotypes between healthy human individuals. All participating donors were Caucasian adults from Nashville, Tennessee. Trimming stripped 6 bases from V and 3 bases from J, with 14 bases between. The CDR3 contains 14 residues. Germline values: CDR1 LNHDA, CDR2 SQIVND (reference sequence). Across several immunoSEQ plates, the genomic DNA of each subset was split evenly. Data came from immunoSEQ multiplex PCR; TCRdb stores just in-frame clones and leaves some out. The sample includes 1.5 million to 1.9 million clones, 98% seen only once; the top ten take about 0.45%.

This receptor was identified in a man aged 30 to 39 in good health. The sequencing sample was made of naive CD4+ T cells sorted from blood. Subset in this sample: CD45RA+ positively selected. This chain connects TRBV19 to TRBJ2-5; TRBD1 or TRBD2 may be the D gene (5 bases each). As DNA, the CDR3 is TGTGCCAGTAGCCTTCACCAGGGAGAAGAGACCCAGTACTTC. Amino acid sequence: CASSLHQGEETQYF.